What follows are 10 T cell receptor beta chains derived from one specimen sequenced in a study of cytomegalovirus exposure and HLA in healthy donors (dated by TCRdb to between 2016 and 2019). The library was produced with the immunoSEQ multiplex PCR assay. Imported from immuneACCESS, the table was reduced by TCRdb to in-frame sequences with V and J called. These copies leave out some clones; in studies compared against another copy, an unresolved V gene accounts for under half, and the cause of the remainder is not known. The table for this sample lists around 300,000 clones; roughly 87% of them were counted only once. The ten largest clones add up to 0.95% to 1.5% of the sample. Sequenced sample: PBMCs. These receptors originate from a woman in her 30s in good health and CMV-seropositive.

This sequence joins TRBV7-9 and TRBJ1-2, with 7 bases aligning to TRBD1. The germline CDR1 and CDR2 sequences are SEHNR and FQNEAQ (reference sequence). The CDR3 extends over 15 amino acids. V was pared by 8 bases and J by 0 bases, with 9 bases of the junction left unmatched. This chain's CDR3 is CASGGDSTPNYGYTF. In nucleotides, the CDR3 is TGTGCCAGCGGGGGGGACAGTACACCTAACTATGGCTACACCTTC.

This chain connects TRBV4-2 to TRBJ1-5, with D possibly being TRBD1 (6 bases). CDR3 length: 16 residues. Germline V gene sequence: CDR1 LGHNA, CDR2 YNFKEQ. The V and J ends lost 6 bases and 1 base respectively, with 16 bases between them. CDR3 nucleotides: TGTGCCAGCAGTCTCGAGGGGAGGGGGAGCAATCAGCCCCAGCATTTT. Translating it yields CASSLEGRGSNQPQHF.

This chain connects TRBV6-6 to TRBJ2-1; 7 bases agree with TRBD2. Per the germline V gene, CDR1 is MNHNY and CDR2 is SVGAGI (reference sequence). J gave up 2 bases and V 2 bases, and 3 bases lay outside the gene matches. This CDR3 contains 15 residues. CDR3 DNA sequence: TGTGCCAGCAGTTACGTGGCGGGAGCCTACAATGAGCAGTTCTTC. As protein: CASSYVAGAYNEQFF.

The genes are TRBV19 and TRBJ2-7; D is possibly TRBD2 (6 bases). V was trimmed by 6 bases and J by 3 bases, leaving 12 bases between them. The CDR3 has 13 residues. Germline CDR1 and CDR2: LNHDA and SQIVND (reference sequence). Written as DNA, the CDR3 is TGTGCCAGTAGCGCGGGAAGATTCTACGAGCAGTACTTC. Translation gives CASSAGRFYEQYF.

The CDR3 DNA is TGTGCCAGCAGCTTAGTAGGCCAGGCCACCTCCGAGCAGTACTTC. This encodes CASSLVGQATSEQYF. This chain joins TRBV7-6 and TRBJ2-7; unclear D gene. The CDR3 totals 15 residues. The germline CDR1 and CDR2 sequences are SGHVS and FNYEAQ. Trimming pared 1 base from V and 6 bases from J, leaving 16 bases between.

The chain uses TRBV25-1 and TRBJ2-1; D may be TRBD1 or TRBD2 (5 bases each). Germline CDR1 is MGHDK and CDR2 is SYGVNS. V was trimmed by 3 bases and J by 4 bases, leaving 10 bases between them. The CDR3 is 14 residues long. The CDR3 DNA reads as TGTGCCAGCAGTGACGGGACGTGGTACAATGAGCAGTTCTTC. Translation: CASSDGTWYNEQFF.

This chain links TRBV5-1 with TRBJ2-7; D perhaps matches TRBD2 (6 bases). The CDR3 runs 16 residues. Trimming removed 4 bases from V and 2 bases from J, with 19 bases in between. CDR1 is SGHRS and CDR2 is YFSETQ in the germline V gene. The CDR3 region is CASSDPTVSGTYEQYF. The CDR3 DNA reads as TGCGCCAGCAGCGATCCAACCGTTAGCGGAACCTACGAGCAGTACTTC. Based on the CDR3 plus reference TRBV5-1 and TRBJ2-7, the full variable domain is KAGVTQTPRYLIKTRGQQVTLSCSPISGHRSVSWYQQTPGQGLQFLFEYFSETQRNKGNFPGRFSGRQFSNSRSEMNVSTLELGDSALYLCASSDPTVSGTYEQYFGPGTRLTVT.

The chain links TRBV28 to TRBJ2-3; D gene unclear. V lost 4 bases, J lost 2 bases, and 10 bases lay in between. The CDR3 length is 14 residues. Germline V gene sequence: CDR1 MDHEN, CDR2 SYDVKM. This chain's CDR3 is CASSSFGNTDTQYF. For the CDR3, the DNA is TGTGCCAGCAGTTCCTTTGGTAACACAGATACGCAGTATTTT.

The chain combines TRBV7-8 with TRBJ1-2; TRBD1 agrees at 7 bases. This CDR3 spans 15 amino acids. CDR1 is SGHVS and CDR2 is FQNEAQ in the germline V gene. V gave up 5 bases and J gave up 4 bases; unmatched junction bases: 10. The CDR3, as DNA: TGTGCCAGCAGCGTGACAGGGAAAAGTGGCTATGGCTACACCTTC. It is translated as CASSVTGKSGYGYTF.

The chain uses TRBV30 and TRBJ1-6; D perhaps matches TRBD1 (5 bases). The CDR3 length is 14 residues. Germline values: CDR1 GTSNPN, CDR2 SVGIG (reference sequence). The V and J ends lost 3 bases and 8 bases respectively, with 14 bases between them. The CDR3 DNA reads TGTGCCTGGAGCCAGACAGTGGGAGATTCACCCCTCCACTTT. Translating gives CAWSQTVGDSPLHF.